A single sample is the source of the 17 T cell receptor beta chains below, sequenced in a study of CXCR3-negative and CXCR3-positive naive CD8 T cells. Preparation of TRB cDNA libraries relied on 5' RACE carrying UMI labels. From its re-call of the 5' RACE reads, TCRdb lists each CDR3 protein once, without DNA. This sample lists tens of thousands of distinct CDR3 sequences; its ten largest clones have about 10%. Sample: memory CD8+ T cells from blood. These receptors all stem from a human donor in good health. Some clones in this sample may be carry-over from other donors' samples.

The V and J genes are TRBV28 and TRBJ1-3; with no DNA, the TCRdb D assignment of TRBD1 cannot be verified. The germline CDR1 and CDR2 sequences are MDHEN and SYDVKM. This CDR3 is built from 18 residues. CDR3 in amino acids: CASSLTGTGGYAGNTIYF.

V and J are TRBV30 and TRBJ2-1; TCRdb outputs TRBD2, but without DNA this stays unchecked. CDR1 GTSNPN and CDR2 SVGIG come from the germline V gene (reference sequence). The CDR3 totals 15 residues. The CDR3 sequence: CAWSVRLAGHLEQFF.

The rearrangement joins TRBV20-1 to TRBJ2-7; TCRdb's assignment of TRBD2 cannot be checked, as there is no DNA. CDR3 length: 13 amino acids. Germline V gene lookup returns CDR1 DFQATT and CDR2 SNEGSKA (reference sequence). The CDR3 loop is CSGTSGGGYEQYF.

In terms of frequency, this clonotype is medium-sized. V gene TRBV18 combines with J gene TRBJ1-5; the TCRdb D gene call, TRBD1, has no DNA to confirm it. This CDR3 spans 15 amino acids. Germline V lookup: CDR1 KGHSH, CDR2 LQKENI. The chain's CDR3 is CASSPRTGQDQPQHF.

Measured by frequency, this clonotype is large. The chain links TRBV7-6 to TRBJ2-7; no DNA is available, so the TRBD1 call from TCRdb remains unchecked. CDR3 size: 15 residues. Germline V gene sequence: CDR1 SGHVS, CDR2 FNYEAQ. The CDR3 reads CASSLSGGGLYEQYF.

The CDR3 protein is CASSAGAGIVEQYF. V usage is TRBV25-1 and J usage is TRBJ2-7. Germline loops: CDR1 MGHDK, CDR2 SYGVNS. The CDR3 loop spans 14 amino acids.

The chain recombines TRBV21-1 with TRBJ2-5; with no DNA, the TCRdb D assignment of TRBD2 cannot be verified. TRBV21-1 is flagged as a pseudogene. CDR3 length equals 19 residues. The chain's CDR3 is CASSNRGSGGATGEETQYF.

This rearrangement joins TRBV5-6 to TRBJ2-3. This CDR3 comprises 15 residues. From germline, CDR1 is SGHDT and CDR2 YYEEEE. The CDR3 here is CASSWGSRGTDTQYF.

V is TRBV10-3 and J is TRBJ2-3; TCRdb designates TRBD1, a call that cannot be tested without DNA. The CDR3 has 14 amino acids. From germline, CDR1 is ENHRY and CDR2 SYGVKD. The CDR3 loop is CAISEGGDTDTQYF.

The chain has TRBV4-2 and TRBJ1-6. This CDR3 is built from 17 residues. Per germline, CDR1 LGHNA and CDR2 YNFKEQ. CDR3 residues: CASSQIQGASYNSPLHF.

J is TRBJ2-6 and V is TRBV12-3 or TRBV12-4. The CDR3 is 17 amino acids. The CDR3 reads CASSTFRIHSGANVLTF.

The chain recombines TRBV6-6 with TRBJ1-5. CDR1 and CDR2 from the germline V gene are MNHNY and SVGAGI (reference sequence). The CDR3 contains 18 residues. CDR3 protein: CASLTGPFSLSSNQPQHF.

The rearrangement links TRBV5-6 to TRBJ2-2. There are 14 residues in the CDR3. CDR1 SGHDT and CDR2 YYEEEE come from the germline V gene. This CDR3 is CASSLAQNTGELFF.

This chain joins TRBV11-3 and TRBJ2-7. The CDR3 extends over 16 amino acids. Germline lookup yields CDR1 SGHNT and CDR2 YENEEA. CDR3 residues: CASSLDLRTEPYEQYF.

The J gene is TRBJ1-3, the V gene TRBV20-1. The CDR3 consists of 14 residues. Germline V gene lookup returns CDR1 DFQATT and CDR2 SNEGSKA (reference sequence). CDR3 region: CSALPTVSGNTIYF.

This sequence joins TRBV4-3 and TRBJ2-3; there is no DNA to check the TCRdb D call of TRBD2. Germline CDR1 is LGHNA and CDR2 is YSLEER. The CDR3 consists of 17 residues. CDR3 region: CASSQFRGLASSDTQYF.

This clonotype ranks as medium-sized (0.01 to 0.1%) in terms of frequency. The CDR3 loop is CASSPTDLRVVEQYF. The rearrangement uses TRBV7-6 and TRBJ2-7; TCRdb gives TRBD2 as the D gene, but with no DNA this cannot be confirmed. The CDR3 spans 15 residues. Looked up from germline, CDR1 is SGHVS and CDR2 is FNYEAQ.